This TCR beta chain came from a study of regulatory T cells in long-lasting Graves disease (dated by TCRdb to about 2021). Looking at the study overall: Patients with newly diagnosed Graves' disease had been on antithyroid drugs for under 3 months. This study used TCR sequencing and RNA sequencing of peripheral blood to compare persistent Graves' disease patients against newly diagnosed Graves' disease patients. The study was registered as a clinical trial and conducted in China. A total of 33 samples underwent TCR sequencing, from around 13 patients with persistent Graves' disease and 20 patients with newly diagnosed Graves' disease.

This clonotype has more than one count but fewer than ten. What antigen it recognizes has not been identified. The input lacks base qualities; no much larger clone sits a single base away. The germline V gene sets CDR1 to MNHNS and CDR2 to SASEGT. The CDR3 spans 12 residues, from the cysteine through the phenylalanine. The kept DNA is CDR3 alone, 36 bases in frame from the first base. Germline trimming amounts to 5 bases on V and 6 bases on J, with 4 as the count of junction bases outside the gene matches. Library preparation was by multiplex PCR. The instrument was an Illumina HiSeq 4000. To build TCR beta libraries, CDR3 regions were amplified by Arm-PCR using iRepertoire HTBI primers. Before sequencing, the PCR products went through gel purification. In the original analysis: Gene usage analysis of CDR3 amino acid clonotypes used the 62 TRBV and around 14 TRBJ segments found across samples. COPE and FqMerger were used to merge filtered high-quality paired reads into contigs. BLAST was used to align contigs to IMGT TRBV, TRBD and TRBJ reference genes, and CDR3 was defined according to IMGT. Clonotypes above 0.1% frequency were classified as highly expanded clones. Shannon entropy was used to measure repertoire diversity, and the Gini coefficient was used to measure V-J evenness. Public clonotypes were defined as clonotypes shared by more than one individual. In TCRdb, the public reads were trimmed at Q25 with fastp and aligned with MiXCR, with productive beta chains retained. Each CDR3 protein gets just one entry, which takes the most common genes and DNA from the rows behind it. TCRdb's processing, not the authors', yielded these V and J calls. Across this sample there are a few hundred thousand distinct CDR3 sequences, with about 15% seen only once. The leading ten clones occupy about 7.8% of the sample.

The time point label of this sample denotes: newly diagnosed GD, antithyroid drugs for less than 3 months. RNA was extracted from PBMCs in TRIzol for both TCR sequencing and RNA sequencing. The diagnosis of Graves' disease was made according to American Thyroid Association guidelines. The patients came from an endocrinology department in Xi'an, China. Each patient gave approximately 9.7 milliliters of peripheral blood, collected in an EDTA anticoagulant tube. Ficoll Paque Plus density gradient separation was used to isolate PBMCs, and no further T cell sorting was performed. An Agilent 2100 Bioanalyzer and agarose gel were used to check RNA quality, while a NanoDrop 2000 measured RNA concentration. What the work shows at the level of the full study, not this receptor alone: The authors noted that the small sample size was a limitation that may lower accuracy. Patients with persistent disease shared more public clonotypes (around 2,500) than newly diagnosed patients did (about 1,000). Peripheral blood alone was examined, since thyroid tissue, which constituted the primary lesion, could not be accessed. Sequencing and analysis were restricted to the TCR beta chain. Compared with newly diagnosed patients, persistent Graves' disease patients had lower TCR Shannon entropy and fewer highly expanded clones, which suggests clonal expansion. Preferential use of TRBV28, TRBJ1-2 and TRBJ2-5 was observed in persistent disease, whereas TRBV20-1 and TRBJ2-1 were favored in newly diagnosed disease.

A further study also used this sample, focusing on T cells in Graves' hyperthyroidism and ophthalmopathy. As that second paper reports: Graves' hyperthyroidism was defined as stable when no progression to ophthalmopathy occurred over 18 months of follow-up. The hyperthyroidism patients were between 18 and 65 years old and newly diagnosed, with a disease duration of less than 2 months. The study excluded patients with uncontrolled infections, other autoimmune diseases, pregnancy or lactation. Diagnoses were based on clinical symptoms, serum thyroxine and TRAb, thyroid ultrasound and orbital computed tomography. For the first round of RT-PCR on the TCR CDR3, the HTBI primer set was used together with the Qiagen OneStep RT-PCR kit. Blood samples also contained most of the expanded thyroid clonotypes (frequency above 0.001), which suggests that blood repertoires may reflect thyroid immune responses. Ophthalmopathy was separated from stable hyperthyroidism by a 13 V-J signature model, with approximately 89% sensitivity and around 81% specificity obtained in cross-validation and 80%/75% obtained in testing. During validation, the model predicted progression to ophthalmopathy a median of about 5.9 months ahead of onset, with around 70% sensitivity and under 85% specificity. TCR V-J signatures able to tell the groups apart were searched for in a discovery cohort of 90 to 100 patients, of whom around 43 had Graves' ophthalmopathy and 55 to 65 had stable Graves' hyperthyroidism. An independent validation cohort of some 18 hyperthyroidism patients and roughly 16 patients who later progressed to ophthalmopathy tested prospective prediction of ophthalmopathy. The 75 to 100 discovery patients were randomly split 7:3 into training and test sets. In several Graves' hyperthyroidism patients, the study also compared T-cell repertoires from thyroid tissue with T-cell repertoires from blood. After blood sampling, hyperthyroidism patients were treated with methimazole at a starting dose of 30 mg daily, and ophthalmopathy patients were treated with high-dose intravenous methylprednisolone. The libraries were constructed in a second round of multiplex PCR and then size-selected and purified. Sequencing of the libraries was done on an Illumina HiSeq2000 using paired-end 100 bp reads. SOAPnuke was used to process the raw data, removing reads that contained adapters or uncalled bases, had a mean Phred below 15, or lacked an exact match to the constant primer or identifier. High-quality paired reads were merged using COPE v1.2.5, and each unique nucleotide sequence was defined as a clonotype. MiTCR v1.1 was used to align clonotypes to the IMGT TRBV, TRBD and TRBJ reference segments. The analysis included only V-J combinations with a frequency above 0.0001, which together covered 99% to 99.2% of the repertoires. A TCS score was defined as the ratio between F50 (clonal expansion) and ExV (chaos), using BLOSUM62-based TCRdist between CDR3 peptides within each V-J. Welch's t-statistics and random forest reduced roughly 540 V-J features to 10 to 15, which were used in a naive Bayes classifier (R e1071). Sample size was not statistically predetermined, and investigators were not blinded to group allocation. The paper describes TCR Vbeta CDR3 sequencing of 120 to 150 peripheral blood samples, made up of under 50 ophthalmopathy patients, approximately 76 hyperthyroidism patients and about 17 progressor patients.

The rearrangement joined TRBV6-1 to TRBJ2-7, and TRBD1 aligns with 7 junction nucleotides. Sample: peripheral blood mononuclear cells (PBMCs), taken at new diagnosis, from a patient treated with antithyroid drugs. The sequence came from a woman aged 40 to 55 with Graves disease. Donor details come from another sample of the same person, matched by shared clones. The DNA reads as follows: TGTGCCAGCAGTCAACAGGGGAGCGAGCAGTACTTC. It encodes CASSQQGSEQYF.